The 32 T cell receptor beta chains presented below share a single source sample, sequenced in a study of Graves' ophthalmopathy and Graves' hyperthyroidism. Amplified TCR beta CDR3 regions were obtained using RNA transcripts as template. An initial RT-PCR round employing HTBI primers preceded a second-round multiplex PCR. MiXCR, run by TCRdb on the multiplex PCR reads, gives a single entry per CDR3 protein. Here the sample spans around 660,000 distinct CDR3 sequences, about 41% being singletons. What was sequenced was peripheral blood. These receptors came from an adult man with Graves' ophthalmopathy.

This clonotype has only a few counts. The rearrangement links TRBV7-6 to TRBJ2-5; 8 positions match TRBD2. The V gene end was trimmed by 2 bases and the J gene end by 13 bases; junction bases not matched to a gene: 21. The CDR3 runs to 17 residues. Germline assignment: CDR1 SGHVS and CDR2 FNYEAQ. The CDR3 region is CASSLRVAGPRVGSSYF. The CDR3 coding sequence is TGTGCCAGCAGCTTACGGGTAGCGGGGCCCAGAGTTGGGAGTTCGTACTTC. The full variable domain, in which reference TRBV7-6 and TRBJ2-5 provide the parts outside the CDR3, is GAGVSQSPRYKVTKRGQDVALRCDPISGHVSLYWYRQALGQGPEFLTYFNYEAQQDKSGLPNDRFSAERPEGSISTLTIQRTEQRDSAMYRCASSLRVAGPRVGSSYFGPGTRLLVL.

Ten or more counts support this clonotype. The chain employs TRBV15 and TRBJ2-2; D uncertain. Trimming removed 5 bases at V and 7 bases at J, with 20 bases between. The CDR3 consists of 16 residues. From germline, CDR1 is LNHNV and CDR2 YYDKDF (reference sequence). CDR3 in DNA: TGTGCCACCAGCCCCCAACGGTGGGGATTGAGCGGGGAGCTGTTTTTT. Its protein product is CATSPQRWGLSGELFF.

Many counts were recorded for this clonotype. This chain uses TRBV24-1 with TRBJ2-7; D remains unclear. Germline CDR1 and CDR2: KGHDR and SFDVKD. Trimming removed 3 bases at V and 2 bases at J, with 7 bases between. The CDR3 spans 13 residues. CDR3 DNA: TGTGCCACCAGTGATCCAGTTACCTACGAGCAGTACTTC. It yields the protein CATSDPVTYEQYF.

This chain uses TRBV29-1 with TRBJ1-1; maybe TRBD1 (5 bases). CDR3 length: 12 amino acids. Per germline, CDR1 SQVTM and CDR2 ANQGSEA. V was trimmed by 8 bases and J by 4 bases, leaving 14 bases between them. In DNA, the CDR3 is TGCAGCTTAGATGCAGGGAGCACTGAAGCTTTCTTT. Protein product: CSLDAGSTEAFF. Full variable domain (outside the CDR3, taken from reference TRBV29-1 and TRBJ1-1): SAVISQKPSRDICQRGTSLTIQCQVDSQVTMMFWYRQQPGQSLTLIATANQGSEATYESGFVIDKFPISRPNLTFSTLTVSNMSPEDSSIYLCSLDAGSTEAFFGQGTRLTVV.

This clonotype was recorded a few times. The rearrangement joins TRBV27 to TRBJ2-7, with 11 bases identical to TRBD1. Germline CDR1 MNHEY, CDR2 SMNVEV (reference sequence). The CDR3 sequence is 16 residues long. The trim removed 2 bases at V and 3 bases at J, leaving 6 bases unmatched. CDR3 nucleotide sequence: TGTGCCAGCAGTTTAGTATGGGACAGGGGGATCTACGAGCAGTACTTC. Encoded protein: CASSLVWDRGIYEQYF.

This clonotype was counted many times. This chain joins TRBV7-2 and TRBJ1-6; 7 nucleotides agree with TRBD1. The CDR3 sequence is 15 residues long. With V trimmed by 1 base and J by 5 bases, 2 bases remained unmatched. Germline loops: CDR1 SGHTA, CDR2 FQGNSA. CDR3 bases: TGTGCCAGCAGCTTAGTCGGGACAGATAATTCACCCCTCCACTTT. It specifies CASSLVGTDNSPLHF.

The rearrangement uses TRBV30 and TRBJ2-5; D uncertain. Trimming left V 0 bases short and J 5 bases short, with 13 bases between. Germline values: CDR1 GTSNPN, CDR2 SVGIG (reference sequence). The CDR3 has 14 amino acids. CDR3 bases: TGTGCCTGGAGTGTTGGCGGCGGCGTGGAGACCCAGTACTTC. It is translated as CAWSVGGGVETQYF.

This clonotype was seen a handful of times. The genes are TRBV19 and TRBJ2-2, with 7 bases lining up with TRBD2. V shed 3 bases, J shed 5 bases, and the junction held 3 bases outside the gene matches. The CDR3 consists of 14 residues. CDR1 and CDR2 from the germline V gene are LNHDA and SQIVND (reference sequence). CDR3 region: CASSIGRGTGELFF. The DNA of the CDR3 is TGTGCCAGTAGTATCGGGCGGGGGACCGGGGAGCTGTTTTTT.

This clonotype was observed many times. The V and J genes are TRBV11-2 and TRBJ1-2, with unresolved D. CDR1 is SGHAT and CDR2 is FQNNGV in the germline V gene. V was cut by 3 bases and J by 2 bases, with 7 bases left in between. This CDR3 is built from 13 residues. The CDR3 protein is CASSFRQNYGYTF. CDR3 nucleotide sequence: TGTGCCAGCAGCTTCCGACAAAACTATGGCTACACCTTC.

The chain carries TRBV10-3 and TRBJ1-4, with 8 nucleotides matching TRBD1. Trimming at V came to 3 bases and at J to 0 bases, leaving 6 bases not matched to a gene. The CDR3 consists of 17 residues. Germline V gene lookup returns CDR1 ENHRY and CDR2 SYGVKD. CDR3 sequence reads: CAISDSGQAATNEKLFF. The CDR3 region has the DNA TGTGCCATCAGTGATTCGGGACAGGCTGCAACTAATGAAAAACTGTTTTTT.

The sample holds a few counts of this clonotype. The V and J genes are TRBV5-5 and TRBJ1-4; D gene uncertain. CDR1 and CDR2 (germline): SGHKS, YYEKEE (reference sequence). This CDR3 has 15 residues. V was clipped by 0 bases and J by 4 bases, with 10 bases between them. The CDR3 here is CASSLEHSGNEKLFF. In DNA, the CDR3 is TGTGCCAGCAGCTTGGAGCACTCTGGTAATGAAAAACTGTTTTTT.

As regards this clonotype: The CDR3 carries no conserved terminal phenylalanine or tryptophan, so it likely arises from a read error. Because the CDR3's place on the DNA is in doubt, the DNA is left out and the CDR3 is given as listed by TCRdb. The J gene is TRBJ2-2, the V gene TRBV7-6; no DNA check was done on the table's D call, TRBD2. Germline CDR1 is SGHVS and CDR2 is FNYEAQ. The CDR3 region is 11 residues in length, termini included. The CDR3 sequence is CASSWTGTSGI.

This chain links TRBV12-5 with TRBJ1-2; 9 nucleotides agree with TRBD1. Trimming took 2 bases from V and 7 from J; bases not matched to a gene: 8. The CDR3 is 15 residues long. CDR1 is LGHNT, CDR2 FRNRAP, per germline. CDR3 coding DNA: TGTGCTAGTGGTTTGACGCCGGGACAGGGTTTTGGCTACACCTTC. Its protein is CASGLTPGQGFGYTF.

The rearrangement uses TRBV29-1 and TRBJ1-4, with TRBD1 matching 7 bases. The V gene end was trimmed by 8 bases and the J gene end by 0 bases; junction bases not matched to a gene: 6. CDR1 is SQVTM and CDR2 is ANQGSEA in the germline V gene. The CDR3 is made up of 14 amino acids. This CDR3 is CSRRTGPTNEKLFF. CDR3 in DNA: TGCAGCAGGCGGACAGGACCAACTAATGAAAAACTGTTTTTT.

This clonotype was seen at least ten times. This rearrangement joins TRBV6-5 to TRBJ2-6, with 7 nucleotides matching TRBD1. Germline assignment: CDR1 MNHEY and CDR2 SVGAGI. CDR3 size: 16 residues. Trimming took 2 bases from V and 2 from J; bases not matched to a gene: 3. As DNA, the CDR3 is TGTGCCAGCAGTTACGACAGGGCACCTGGGGCCAACGTCCTGACTTTC. Amino acids: CASSYDRAPGANVLTF.

This clonotype was counted ten times or more. V and J are TRBV20-1 and TRBJ1-1; D remains ambiguous. V lost 0 bases and J lost 8, with 13 bases in between. Germline V gives CDR1 DFQATT, CDR2 SNEGSKA (reference sequence). The CDR3 contains 13 residues. The CDR3 is CSARDRDGEEAFF. CDR3 sequence (DNA): TGCAGTGCTAGAGATCGGGATGGAGAGGAAGCTTTCTTT.

This clonotype was recorded many times. The CDR3: CASRGDFPSGAFF. The CDR3 coding sequence is TGTGCCAGCAGGGGGGACTTCCCATCTGGGGCTTTCTTT. This sequence joins TRBV2 and TRBJ1-1, with D tentatively TRBD1 (5 bases). This CDR3 contains 13 residues. Trimming took 6 bases from V and 11 from J, leaving 19 bases between them. Germline V gene sequence: CDR1 SNHLY, CDR2 FYNNEI.

The CDR3 DNA follows: TGTGCCAGTAGGGGGGACGGACCGAACACCGGGGAGCTGTTTTTT. Amino acid sequence: CASRGDGPNTGELFF. This rearrangement joins TRBV19 to TRBJ2-2; the D gene could be TRBD1 or TRBD2 (5 bases each). The CDR3 length is 15 residues. Germline assignment: CDR1 LNHDA and CDR2 SQIVND (reference sequence). Trimming pared 6 bases from V and 0 bases from J, leaving 11 bases between.

The J gene is TRBJ1-5, the V gene TRBV10-3; D may be TRBD1 (6 bases). The V gene lost 8 bases and the J gene lost 13 bases, with 21 bases spanning the gap. This CDR3 contains 13 residues. Germline loops: CDR1 ENHRY, CDR2 SYGVKD. This chain's CDR3 is CAIGVQGSSNQHF. The CDR3 DNA reads TGTGCCATCGGAGTGCAGGGGAGTAGCAATCAGCATTTT.

This rearrangement joins TRBV11-2 to TRBJ2-7; TRBD1 aligns across 10 bases. This CDR3 is 15 amino acids long. Looked up from germline, CDR1 is SGHAT and CDR2 is FQNNGV. J gave up 2 bases and V 5 bases, and 6 bases lay outside the gene matches. The CDR3 region has the DNA TGTGCCAGCAGCGTGCGACAGGGGGCCCCCTACGAGCAGTACTTC. Its translation: CASSVRQGAPYEQYF.

V gene TRBV25-1 combines with J gene TRBJ1-2, with TRBD1 matching over 9 bases. This CDR3 has 15 residues. With V trimmed by 3 bases and J by 6 bases, 8 bases remained unmatched. From germline, CDR1 is MGHDK and CDR2 SYGVNS. CDR3: CASSEGTGMKNGYTF. The CDR3 DNA reads as TGTGCCAGCAGTGAGGGGACAGGGATGAAGAATGGCTACACCTTC.

This clonotype was recorded at least ten times. V and J are TRBV7-2 and TRBJ1-6; D gene unclear. V was trimmed by 1 base and J by 6 bases, leaving 7 bases between them. Germline assignment: CDR1 SGHTA and CDR2 FQGNSA. The length of the CDR3 is 14 residues. As DNA, the CDR3 is TGTGCCAGCAGCTTAGGAGTAATTAATTCACCCCTCCACTTT. This translates into CASSLGVINSPLHF.

The chain has TRBV6-1 and TRBJ1-2; 10 bases fit TRBD1. Germline V gene lookup returns CDR1 MNHNS and CDR2 SASEGT. V lost 6 bases and J lost 8; bases outside the gene matches: 9. The CDR3 runs 14 residues. The CDR3 reads CASRVRQGAEGYTF. The CDR3 DNA is TGTGCCAGCAGGGTCAGACAGGGGGCGGAGGGCTACACCTTC.

This clonotype was counted at least ten times. The chain carries TRBV24-1 and TRBJ2-5; D not certain. This CDR3 region has 14 residues. Per germline, CDR1 KGHDR and CDR2 SFDVKD. V dropped 2 bases and J dropped 4 bases, with 10 bases sitting between them. CDR3 DNA sequence: TGTGCCACCAGTGATTGGCAAGGGCCAGAGACCCAGTACTTC. Translated, it gives CATSDWQGPETQYF.

This clonotype came up many times. V is TRBV7-8 and J is TRBJ1-3; D unclear. The germline gives CDR1 SGHVS, CDR2 FQNEAQ. V shed 6 bases and J shed 0 bases, with 12 bases lying between them. The CDR3 covers 15 residues. Here the CDR3 reads CASRPDGLSGNTIYF. The CDR3 DNA sequence: TGTGCCAGCAGACCCGACGGCCTCTCTGGAAACACCATATATTTT. The whole variable domain, remainder taken from reference TRBV7-8 and TRBJ1-3, is GAGVSQSPRYKVAKRGQDVALRCDPISGHVSLFWYQQALGQGPEFLTYFQNEAQLDKSGLPSDRFFAERPEGSVSTLKIQRTQQEDSAVYLCASRPDGLSGNTIYFGEGSWLTVV.

In regard to this clonotype: This may be a read error, as it is one base from a much larger clone. V is TRBV20-1 and J is TRBJ2-7; D might be TRBD1 (6 bases). Germline V lookup: CDR1 DFQATT, CDR2 SNEGSKA (reference sequence). The CDR3 has 13 amino acids. The CDR3 nucleotides are TGCAGTGCTAGAGAGGACAGTCCCTACGAGCAGCACTTC. It yields the protein CSAREDSPYEQHF.

V and J are TRBV4-2 and TRBJ1-1; no clear D gene. Trimming left V 2 bases short and J 0 bases short, with 7 bases between. Germline CDR1 reads LGHNA; CDR2 reads YNFKEQ. This CDR3 contains 14 residues. The CDR3, as DNA: TGTGCCAGCAGCCAATCCGGACTGAACACTGAAGCTTTCTTT. It encodes CASSQSGLNTEAFF.

With regard to this clonotype: This could be a read error, since a much larger clone is one nucleotide away. The rearrangement joins TRBV9 to TRBJ2-5; no clear D gene. Germline V gene sequence: CDR1 SGDLS, CDR2 YYNGEE. The CDR3 runs to 15 residues. The DNA of the CDR3 is TGTGCCAGCAGCGTAGGGGGAACCTCTAAAGAGGCCCAGTACTTC. Protein: CASSVGGTSKEAQYF.

V and J are TRBV30 and TRBJ1-1, with D unclear. Per germline, CDR1 GTSNPN and CDR2 SVGIG (reference sequence). Trimming pared 5 bases from V and 4 bases from J, leaving 8 bases between. This CDR3 spans 11 amino acids. This CDR3 is CAWVAVTEAFF. DNA for the CDR3: TGTGCCTGGGTAGCAGTCACTGAAGCTTTCTTT.

This clonotype was picked up many times. The chain has TRBV10-3 and TRBJ1-5, with 7 nucleotides matching TRBD1. Trimming at V came to 10 bases and at J to 7 bases, leaving 7 bases not matched to a gene. Germline V gene sequence: CDR1 ENHRY, CDR2 SYGVKD. The CDR3 runs 12 residues. The CDR3: CATGRGGQPQHF. Here the CDR3 DNA reads TGTGCCACTGGCAGGGGGGGACAGCCCCAGCATTTT.

Points on this clonotype: One junction end does not reproduce the germline sequence, and a read error may be involved. V gene TRBV24-1 combines with J gene TRBJ2-5, with TRBD2 identical over 8 bases. CDR1 is KGHDR and CDR2 is SFDVKD in the germline V gene. The CDR3 covers 16 residues. CDR3 in DNA: TGTGCCACCAGTGACAGGACTGGCGGGAGGTGGGAGACCCGGTACTTC. This codes for CATSDRTGGRWETRYF.

This clonotype occurred many times. This rearrangement joins TRBV25-1 to TRBJ2-7; D is unresolved. The V end was cut by 1 base, the J end by 4 bases, with 8 bases between. The CDR3 runs 13 residues. The V gene's germline CDR1 is MGHDK and CDR2 SYGVNS. The chain's CDR3 is CASSEFLQYEQYF. CDR3 in DNA: TGTGCCAGCAGTGAATTCTTGCAATACGAGCAGTACTTC.